Below are 15 T cell receptor beta chains sequenced from a single sample in a study of T-cell reconstitution after alpha-beta-depleted transplantation in children. The TCRbeta library was prepared with unique molecular identifiers. TCRdb fed the PCR reads into MiXCR, producing one record per CDR3 protein. The sample lists fewer than 350,000 distinct CDR3 sequences, over 9% occurring once. Specimen: PBMCs, collected before TCRalphabeta/CD19-depleted stem cell transplant. These TCRs come from a boy in the first two years of life with acute myeloid leukemia, due to receive a stem cell transplant.

At least ten counts were recorded for this clonotype. This rearrangement joins TRBV5-6 to TRBJ2-1; 10 bases map to TRBD2. In germline, CDR1 is SGHDT, CDR2 YYEEEE. Trimming took 4 bases from V and 7 from J; bases not matched to a gene: 8. CDR3 length: 15 residues. CDR3 nucleotide sequence: TGTGCCAGCAGCCCCCTAGCGGGAGTCAGGAATGAGCAGTTCTTC. It yields the protein CASSPLAGVRNEQFF.

This clonotype has ten or more counts. The chain has TRBV20-1 and TRBJ2-2; 12 bases agree with TRBD2. Germline values: CDR1 DFQATT, CDR2 SNEGSKA (reference sequence). The CDR3 is 14 amino acids. After removal of 3 bases from V and 7 bases from J, the junction contained 3 bases not matched to a gene. The DNA for the CDR3 is TGCAGTGCTAGGACTAGCGGGAGCTACGGGGAGCTGTTTTTT. Protein: CSARTSGSYGELFF.

To note about this clonotype: A much larger clone lies a single base off, so this may be a read error. The chain is built from TRBV5-1 and TRBJ2-1, with 7 bases that match TRBD1. The CDR3 loop spans 15 amino acids. V shed 9 bases and J 7 bases; nucleotides not matched to a gene: 16. Germline CDR1 SGHRS, CDR2 YFSETQ. CDR3 loop: CATGVPGGEENEQFF. DNA of the CDR3: TGCGCCACCGGGGTGCCAGGGGGAGAAGAAAATGAGCAGTTCTTC.

This rearrangement joins TRBV10-2 to TRBJ2-1, with TRBD2 matching 11 bases. V lost 6 bases and J lost 2; bases outside the gene matches: 9. Germline-derived CDR1 and CDR2 are WSHSY and SAAADI. The CDR3 runs to 17 residues. CDR3 sequence (DNA): TGCGCCAGCAGGGTAGCGGGAGGGACCCCCGCCTACAATGAGCAGTTCTTC. It specifies CASRVAGGTPAYNEQFF.

This sequence joins TRBV5-1 and TRBJ2-3; D is perhaps TRBD2 (6 bases). Germline CDR1 and CDR2: SGHRS and YFSETQ. V shed 7 bases and J shed 2 bases, with 11 bases lying between them. This CDR3 has 13 residues. The CDR3 coding sequence is TGCGCCAGCCGAGGGGACTTCACAGATACGCAGTATTTT. Protein: CASRGDFTDTQYF.

This clonotype was picked up many times. The chain links TRBV29-1 to TRBJ1-5; tentatively, D is TRBD1 (6 bases). The V gene's germline CDR1 is SQVTM and CDR2 ANQGSEA. The CDR3 is 13 amino acids. V lost 6 bases and J 4 bases, leaving 13 bases between the germline ends. The CDR3 coding sequence is TGCAGCGTGGCCAGGGGCCGAAATCAGCCCCAGCATTTT. Its protein is CSVARGRNQPQHF.

Ten or more counts support this clonotype. The chain has TRBV9 and TRBJ2-5; D possibly corresponds to TRBD1 (6 bases). Germline CDR1 SGDLS, CDR2 YYNGEE. V lost 4 bases and J 2 bases, leaving 12 bases between the germline ends. This CDR3 has 14 amino acids. The CDR3 protein is CASSSWTEQETQYF. In nucleotides, the CDR3 is TGTGCCAGCAGCTCCTGGACAGAACAAGAGACCCAGTACTTC.

This clonotype turned up a few times. The chain couples TRBV29-1 to TRBJ1-5; TRBD1 aligns across 11 bases. The CDR3 spans 14 residues. After removal of 6 bases from V and 11 bases from J, the junction contained 12 bases not matched to a gene. CDR1 and CDR2 (germline): SQVTM, ANQGSEA. CDR3 amino acids: CSVVQSGTGGTQHF. Here the CDR3 DNA reads TGCAGCGTGGTTCAGAGCGGGACAGGGGGGACCCAGCATTTT.

The chain couples TRBV20-1 to TRBJ2-7; D might be TRBD1 or TRBD2, each matching 5 bases. The CDR3 consists of 16 residues. Trimming left V 2 bases short and J 5 bases short, with 22 bases between. Per the germline V gene, CDR1 is DFQATT and CDR2 is SNEGSKA (reference sequence). The CDR3 bases are TGCAGTGCTAGATTGAGGCCGGGACCTGGGGTAAACGAGCAGTACTTC. It encodes CSARLRPGPGVNEQYF.

This clonotype showed up just a few times. The chain links TRBV7-9 to TRBJ2-3; D not resolved. CDR1 and CDR2 (germline): SEHNR, FQNEAQ (reference sequence). Trimming pared 2 bases from V and 6 bases from J, leaving 6 bases between. The CDR3 has 12 residues. The CDR3 loop is CASSLYSDTQYF. CDR3 nucleotide sequence: TGTGCCAGCAGCTTATATTCGGATACGCAGTATTTT.

This clonotype was picked up many times. V and J are TRBV27 and TRBJ2-1; D gene unclear. CDR1 and CDR2 from the germline V gene are MNHEY and SMNVEV (reference sequence). V lost 7 bases and J lost 8, with 9 bases in between. CDR3 length: 11 residues. CDR3 sequence: CASTVGHEQFF. CDR3 bases: TGTGCCAGCACCGTCGGCCATGAGCAGTTCTTC.

This clonotype has more than one count but fewer than ten. CDR3 in amino acids: CASSPIGRGYTF. DNA of the CDR3: TGTGCCAGCAGCCCCATAGGACGAGGCTACACCTTC. The J gene is TRBJ1-2, the V gene TRBV5-6; D uncertain. The ends were cut back, 4 bases at V and 8 bases at J, with 12 bases in the middle. The germline V gene has CDR1 SGHDT and CDR2 YYEEEE. There are 12 residues in the CDR3.

In regard to this clonotype: It may be a read error: a sequence one base away is much more abundant. CDR3 region: CASSYSKRIKDTLYF. The CDR3, as DNA: TGTGCCAGCAGTTACTCGAAAAGGATAAAAGATACGCTGTATTTT. This rearrangement joins TRBV6-5 to TRBJ2-3, with unresolved D. Germline assignment: CDR1 MNHEY and CDR2 SVGAGI. The CDR3 is made up of 15 amino acids.

The J gene is TRBJ2-1, the V gene TRBV2; 10 nucleotides match TRBD2. The V gene's germline CDR1 is SNHLY and CDR2 FYNNEI. Unmatched junction bases numbered 13, after V lost 6 bases and J lost 8 bases. The CDR3 loop spans 16 amino acids. This chain's CDR3 is CASRIKSGRAAHEQFF. CDR3 sequence (DNA): TGTGCCAGCAGAATTAAGAGCGGGAGGGCCGCCCATGAGCAGTTCTTC.

Note on this clonotype: This may arise from a read error, as a much more abundant clone is one base away. The J gene is TRBJ2-2, the V gene TRBV10-3; 7 bases fit TRBD1. CDR1 is ENHRY and CDR2 is SYGVKD in the germline V gene. V gave up 3 bases and J gave up 4 bases; unmatched junction bases: 5. The CDR3 loop spans 15 amino acids. The CDR3 DNA follows: TGTGCCATCAGTGACCCACACAGGGGCACCGGGGAGCTGTTTTTT. This encodes CAISDPHRGTGELFF.